One and the same sample provided the 5 T cell receptor beta chains below, sequenced in a study of response to subunit inactivated influenza vaccine. TCRdb re-derived calls from the RT-PCR reads in MiXCR, one entry per CDR3 protein. Found here are roughly 170,000 distinct CDR3 sequences, around 9% of them singletons; the top ten hold approximately 11%. The sample here was non-naive T cells sorted from PBMCs, taken on the day of vaccination. These receptors all come from a man aged 45-60 years who received an inactivated influenza vaccine.

The chain recombines TRBV18 with TRBJ2-3; possibly TRBD1 for D (5 bases). Germline loops: CDR1 KGHSH, CDR2 LQKENI. Between the trimmed V and J ends, which lost 2 bases and 0 bases, there was a span of 15 bases. CDR3 length: 17 residues. The CDR3 DNA follows: TGTGCCAGCTCACCAACCCTGGGGCTGACTAGCACAGATACGCAGTATTTT. Translating gives CASSPTLGLTSTDTQYF.

V is TRBV3-1 and J is TRBJ1-5; D gene ambiguous. V was cut by 0 bases and J by 0 bases, with 6 bases left in between. Germline V gene lookup returns CDR1 LGHDT and CDR2 YNNKEL (reference sequence). The CDR3 length is 15 residues. This chain's CDR3 is CASSQEGNSNQPQHF. CDR3 bases: TGTGCCAGCAGCCAAGAAGGCAATAGCAATCAGCCCCAGCATTTT.

This clonotype was counted between two and nine times. The chain recombines TRBV5-1 with TRBJ2-4; the D gene could be TRBD1 or TRBD2 (5 bases each). The CDR3 covers 16 residues. V lost 1 base, J lost 8 bases, and 19 bases lay in between. The germline gives CDR1 SGHRS, CDR2 YFSETQ. The DNA for the CDR3 is TGCGCCAGCAGCTTGTTCGCGACGGGACCTGGGGACATTCAGTACTTC. Translation gives CASSLFATGPGDIQYF. The whole variable domain, filled in from reference TRBV5-1 and TRBJ2-4, reads KAGVTQTPRYLIKTRGQQVTLSCSPISGHRSVSWYQQTPGQGLQFLFEYFSETQRNKGNFPGRFSGRQFSNSRSEMNVSTLELGDSALYLCASSLFATGPGDIQYFGAGTRLSVL.

Many counts were recorded for this clonotype. This rearrangement joins TRBV20-1 to TRBJ1-6; 7 bases match TRBD1. Germline trimming cut 1 base from V and 5 bases from J; bases unmatched to any gene: 8. In germline, CDR1 is DFQATT, CDR2 SNEGSKA (reference sequence). CDR3 length: 16 amino acids. The CDR3 sequence: CSARGVGGAHNSPLHF. The CDR3 bases are TGCAGTGCTAGAGGAGTAGGGGGCGCTCATAATTCACCCCTCCACTTT.

This clonotype has a handful of counts. The chain links TRBV4-3 to TRBJ2-5; D is perhaps TRBD2 (6 bases). The CDR3 length is 14 residues. The V gene lost 1 base and the J gene lost 5 bases, with 11 bases spanning the gap. Germline V gives CDR1 LGHNA, CDR2 YSLEER. CDR3 in amino acids: CASSQAARGETQYF. CDR3 in DNA: TGCGCCAGCAGCCAAGCGGCCCGGGGGGAGACCCAGTACTTC.